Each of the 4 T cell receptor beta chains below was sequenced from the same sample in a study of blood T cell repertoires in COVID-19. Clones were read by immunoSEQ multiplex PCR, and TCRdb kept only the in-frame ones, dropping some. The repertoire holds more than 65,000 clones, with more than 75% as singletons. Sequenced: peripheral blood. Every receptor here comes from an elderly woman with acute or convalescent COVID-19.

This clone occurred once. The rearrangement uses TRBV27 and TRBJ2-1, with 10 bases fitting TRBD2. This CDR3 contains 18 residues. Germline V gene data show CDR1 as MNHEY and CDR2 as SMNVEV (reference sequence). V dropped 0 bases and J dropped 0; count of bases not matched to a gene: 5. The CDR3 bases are TGTGCCAGCAGTTTATCGACGACTAGCGGGCCCTCCTACAATGAGCAGTTCTTC. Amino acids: CASSLSTTSGPSYNEQFF.

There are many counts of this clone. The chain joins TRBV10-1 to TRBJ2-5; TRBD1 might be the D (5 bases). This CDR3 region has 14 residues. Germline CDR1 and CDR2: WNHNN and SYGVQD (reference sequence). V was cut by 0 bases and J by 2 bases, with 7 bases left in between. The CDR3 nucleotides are TGCGCCAGCAGTGAGTCGGCAGGGCAAGAGACCCAGTACTTC. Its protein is CASSESAGQETQYF.

The CDR3 spells CASSLDRGSGTDTQYF. In DNA, the CDR3 is TGTGCCAGCAGTTTGGACAGGGGGTCGGGCACAGATACGCAGTATTTT. This chain uses TRBV6-2 or TRBV6-3 with TRBJ2-3; 10 bases are shared with TRBD1. CDR3 length: 16 residues. V lost 4 bases to trimming and J lost 1 base; unmatched junction nucleotides: 5. Germline V lookup: CDR1 MNHEY, CDR2 SVGEGT.

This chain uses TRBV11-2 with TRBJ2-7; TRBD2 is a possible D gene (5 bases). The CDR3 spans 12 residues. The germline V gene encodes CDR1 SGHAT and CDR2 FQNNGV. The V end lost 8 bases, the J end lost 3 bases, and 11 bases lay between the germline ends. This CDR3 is CASRGNLYEQYF. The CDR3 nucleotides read TGTGCCAGCCGAGGGAATCTCTACGAGCAGTACTTC.